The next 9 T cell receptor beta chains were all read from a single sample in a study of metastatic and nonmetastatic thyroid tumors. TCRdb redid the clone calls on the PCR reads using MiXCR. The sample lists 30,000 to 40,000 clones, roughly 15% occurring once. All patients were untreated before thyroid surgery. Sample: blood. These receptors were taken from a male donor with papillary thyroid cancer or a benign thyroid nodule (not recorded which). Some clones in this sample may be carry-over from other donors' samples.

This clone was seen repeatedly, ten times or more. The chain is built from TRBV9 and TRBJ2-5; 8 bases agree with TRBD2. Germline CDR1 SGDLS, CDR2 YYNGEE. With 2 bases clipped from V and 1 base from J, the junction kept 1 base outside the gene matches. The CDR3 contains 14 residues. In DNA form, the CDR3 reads TGTGCCAGCAGCGTCGGGGGGGCCCAAGAGACCCAGTACTTC. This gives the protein CASSVGGAQETQYF.

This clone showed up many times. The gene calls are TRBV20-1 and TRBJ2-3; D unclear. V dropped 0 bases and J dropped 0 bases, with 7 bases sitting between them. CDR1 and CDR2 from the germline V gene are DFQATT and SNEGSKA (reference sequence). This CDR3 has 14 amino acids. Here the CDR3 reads CSARDWPSTDTQYF. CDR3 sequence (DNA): TGCAGTGCTAGAGATTGGCCTAGCACAGATACGCAGTATTTT.

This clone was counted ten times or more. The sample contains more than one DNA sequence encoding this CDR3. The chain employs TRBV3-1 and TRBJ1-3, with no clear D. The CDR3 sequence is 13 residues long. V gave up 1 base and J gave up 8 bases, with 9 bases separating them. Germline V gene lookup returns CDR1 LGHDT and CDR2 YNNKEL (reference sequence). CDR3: CASSQAGEDTIYF. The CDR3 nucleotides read TGTGCCAGCAGCCAAGCGGGAGAAGACACCATATATTTT.

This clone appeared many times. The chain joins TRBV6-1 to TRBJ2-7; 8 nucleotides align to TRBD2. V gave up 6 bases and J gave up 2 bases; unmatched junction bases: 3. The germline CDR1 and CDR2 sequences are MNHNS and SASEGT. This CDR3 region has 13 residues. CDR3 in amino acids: CASSRGGTYEQYF. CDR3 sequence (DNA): TGTGCCAGCAGCCGGGGGGGCACCTACGAGCAGTACTTC.

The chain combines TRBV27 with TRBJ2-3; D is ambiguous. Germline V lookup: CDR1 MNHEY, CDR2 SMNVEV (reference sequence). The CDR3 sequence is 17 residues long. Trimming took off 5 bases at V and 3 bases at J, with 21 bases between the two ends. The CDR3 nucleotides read TGTGCCAGCAGTCGTCCCCCCAGAGACATGGGAACAGATACGCAGTATTTT. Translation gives CASSRPPRDMGTDTQYF.

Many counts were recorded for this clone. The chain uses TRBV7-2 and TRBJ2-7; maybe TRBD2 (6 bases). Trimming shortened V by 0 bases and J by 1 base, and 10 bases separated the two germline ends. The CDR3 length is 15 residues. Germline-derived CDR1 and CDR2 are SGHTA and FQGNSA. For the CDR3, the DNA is TGTGCCAGCAGCTTAGCCCCTAGCGATTCCTACGAGCAGTACTTC. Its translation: CASSLAPSDSYEQYF.

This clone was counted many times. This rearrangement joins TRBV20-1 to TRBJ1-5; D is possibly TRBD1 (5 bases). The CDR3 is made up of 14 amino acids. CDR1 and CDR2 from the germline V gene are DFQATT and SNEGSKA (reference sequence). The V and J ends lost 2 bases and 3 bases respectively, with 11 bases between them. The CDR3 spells CSARTRAVNQPQHF. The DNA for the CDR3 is TGCAGTGCTAGAACCAGGGCGGTCAATCAGCCCCAGCATTTT.

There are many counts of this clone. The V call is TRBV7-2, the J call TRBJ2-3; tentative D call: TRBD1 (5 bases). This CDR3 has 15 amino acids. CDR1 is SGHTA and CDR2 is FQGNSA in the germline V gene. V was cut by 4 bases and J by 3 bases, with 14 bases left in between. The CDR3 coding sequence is TGTGCCAGCAGCTCCCAGGGTCTGGGAACAGATACGCAGTATTTT. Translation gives CASSSQGLGTDTQYF.

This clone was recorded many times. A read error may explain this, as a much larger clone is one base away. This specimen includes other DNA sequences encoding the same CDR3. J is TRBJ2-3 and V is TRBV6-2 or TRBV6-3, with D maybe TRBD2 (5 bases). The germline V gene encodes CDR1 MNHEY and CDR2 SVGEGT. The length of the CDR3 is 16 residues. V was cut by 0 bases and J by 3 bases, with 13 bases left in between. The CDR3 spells CASSYSISGITDTQYF. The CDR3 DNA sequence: TGTGCCAGCAGTTACTCGATCTCCGGGATTACAGATACGCAGTATTTT.